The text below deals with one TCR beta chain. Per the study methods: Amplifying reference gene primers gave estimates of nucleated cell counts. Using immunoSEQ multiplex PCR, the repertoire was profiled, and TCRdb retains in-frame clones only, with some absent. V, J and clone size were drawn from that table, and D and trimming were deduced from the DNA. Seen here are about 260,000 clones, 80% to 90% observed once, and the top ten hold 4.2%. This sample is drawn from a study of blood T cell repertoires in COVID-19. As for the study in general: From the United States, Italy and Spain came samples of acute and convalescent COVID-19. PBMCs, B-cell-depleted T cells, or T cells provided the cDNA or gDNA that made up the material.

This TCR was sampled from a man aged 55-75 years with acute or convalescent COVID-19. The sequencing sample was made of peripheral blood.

CDR3 DNA sequence: TGTGCCAGCAGCTTAGATCATGCGAGCTACGAGCAGTACTTC. Protein: CASSLDHASYEQYF. V usage is TRBV7-2 and J usage is TRBJ2-7; no clear D gene. The CDR3 runs 14 residues. The V end was cut by 1 base, the J end by 3 bases, with 10 bases between. Per the germline V gene, CDR1 is SGHTA and CDR2 is FQGNSA.